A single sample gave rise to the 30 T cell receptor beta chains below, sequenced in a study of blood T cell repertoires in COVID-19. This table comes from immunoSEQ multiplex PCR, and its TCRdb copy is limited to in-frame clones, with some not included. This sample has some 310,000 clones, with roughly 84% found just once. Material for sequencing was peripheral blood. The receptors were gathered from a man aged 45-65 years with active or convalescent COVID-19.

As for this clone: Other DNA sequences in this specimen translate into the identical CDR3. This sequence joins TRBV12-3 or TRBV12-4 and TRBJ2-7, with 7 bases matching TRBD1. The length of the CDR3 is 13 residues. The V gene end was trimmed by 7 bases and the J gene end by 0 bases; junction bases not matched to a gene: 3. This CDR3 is CASTRDSSYEQYF. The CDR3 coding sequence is TGTGCCAGCACCAGGGACAGCTCCTACGAGCAGTACTTC.

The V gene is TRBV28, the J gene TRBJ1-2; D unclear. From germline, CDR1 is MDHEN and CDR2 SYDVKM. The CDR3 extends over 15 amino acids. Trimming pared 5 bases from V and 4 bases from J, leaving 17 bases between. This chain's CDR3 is CASSKAALEGYGYTF. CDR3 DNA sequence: TGTGCCAGCAGTAAGGCCGCTTTGGAGGGCTATGGCTACACCTTC.

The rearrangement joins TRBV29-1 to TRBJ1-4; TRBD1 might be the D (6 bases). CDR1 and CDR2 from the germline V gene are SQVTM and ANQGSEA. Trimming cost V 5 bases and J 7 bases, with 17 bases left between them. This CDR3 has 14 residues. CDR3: CSVLQGSYSEKLFF. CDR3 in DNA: TGCAGCGTTCTTCAGGGGTCGTATAGTGAAAAACTGTTTTTT.

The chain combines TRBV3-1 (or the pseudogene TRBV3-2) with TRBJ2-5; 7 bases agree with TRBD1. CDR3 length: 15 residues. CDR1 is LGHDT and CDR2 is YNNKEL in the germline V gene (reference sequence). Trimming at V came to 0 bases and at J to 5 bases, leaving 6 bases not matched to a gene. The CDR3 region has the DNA TGTGCCAGCAGCCAAGACGTCTTAGGGGGCGAGACCCAGTACTTC. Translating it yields CASSQDVLGGETQYF.

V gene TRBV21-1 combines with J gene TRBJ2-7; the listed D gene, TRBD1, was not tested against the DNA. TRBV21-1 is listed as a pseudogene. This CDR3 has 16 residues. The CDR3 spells CASSKVLADCSYEQYF. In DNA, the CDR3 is TGTGCCAGCAGCAAAGTCTTGGCCGATTGCTCCTACGAGCAGTACTTC.

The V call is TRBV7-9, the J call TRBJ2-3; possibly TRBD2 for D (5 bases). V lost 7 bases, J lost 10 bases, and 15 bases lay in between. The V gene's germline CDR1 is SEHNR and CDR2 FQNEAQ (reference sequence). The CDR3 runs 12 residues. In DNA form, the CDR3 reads TGTGCCAGCACCTCTTCCCGGGGTGCGCAGTATTTT. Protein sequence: CASTSSRGAQYF.

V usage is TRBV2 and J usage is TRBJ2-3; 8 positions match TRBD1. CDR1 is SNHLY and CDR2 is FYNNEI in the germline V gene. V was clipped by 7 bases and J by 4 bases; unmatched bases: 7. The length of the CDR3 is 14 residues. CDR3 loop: CASKDRAASDTQYF. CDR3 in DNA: TGTGCCAGCAAGGACAGGGCGGCATCAGATACGCAGTATTTT.

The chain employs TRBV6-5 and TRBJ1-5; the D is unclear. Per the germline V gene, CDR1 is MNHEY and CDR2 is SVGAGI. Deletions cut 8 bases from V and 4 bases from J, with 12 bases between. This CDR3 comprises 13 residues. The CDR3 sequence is CASVQSVNQPQHF. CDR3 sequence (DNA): TGTGCCAGCGTTCAATCGGTGAATCAGCCCCAGCATTTT.

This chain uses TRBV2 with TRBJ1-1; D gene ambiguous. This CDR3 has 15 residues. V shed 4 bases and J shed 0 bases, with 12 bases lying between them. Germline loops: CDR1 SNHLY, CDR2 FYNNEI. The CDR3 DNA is TGTGCCAGCAGTGGATCCCTGGCCTTGAACACTGAAGCTTTCTTT. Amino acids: CASSGSLALNTEAFF. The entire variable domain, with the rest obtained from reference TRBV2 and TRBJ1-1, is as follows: EPEVTQTPSHQVTQMGQEVILRCVPISNHLYFYWYRQILGQKVEFLVSFYNNEISEKSEIFDDQFSVERPDGSNFTLKIRSTKLEDSAMYFCASSGSLALNTEAFFGQGTRLTVV.

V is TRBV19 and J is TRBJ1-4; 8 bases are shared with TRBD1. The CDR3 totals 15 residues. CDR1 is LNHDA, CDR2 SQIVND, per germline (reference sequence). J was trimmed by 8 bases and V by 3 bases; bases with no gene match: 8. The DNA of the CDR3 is TGTGCCAGTAGTATCCGGGACAGGACCACCGAAAAACTGTTTTTT. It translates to CASSIRDRTTEKLFF.

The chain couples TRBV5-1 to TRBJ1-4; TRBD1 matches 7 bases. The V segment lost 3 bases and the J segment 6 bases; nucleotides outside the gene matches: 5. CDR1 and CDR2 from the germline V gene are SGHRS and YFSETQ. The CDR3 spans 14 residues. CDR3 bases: TGCGCCAGCAGCTCGAGGCAGGGGGATGAAAAACTGTTTTTT. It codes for CASSSRQGDEKLFF. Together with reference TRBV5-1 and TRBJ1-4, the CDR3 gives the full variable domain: KAGVTQTPRYLIKTRGQQVTLSCSPISGHRSVSWYQQTPGQGLQFLFEYFSETQRNKGNFPGRFSGRQFSNSRSEMNVSTLELGDSALYLCASSSRQGDEKLFFGSGTQLSVL.

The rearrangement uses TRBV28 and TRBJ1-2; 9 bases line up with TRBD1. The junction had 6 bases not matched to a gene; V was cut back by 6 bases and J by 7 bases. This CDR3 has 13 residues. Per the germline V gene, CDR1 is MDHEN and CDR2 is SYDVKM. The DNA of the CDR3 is TGTGCCAGCAGATCCGGACAGGGGTTTGGCTACACCTTC. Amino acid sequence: CASRSGQGFGYTF.

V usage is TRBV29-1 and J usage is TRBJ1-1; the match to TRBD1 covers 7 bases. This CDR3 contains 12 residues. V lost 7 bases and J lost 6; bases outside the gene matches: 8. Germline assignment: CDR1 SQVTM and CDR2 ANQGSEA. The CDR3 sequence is CSAQRQGPEAFF. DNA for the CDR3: TGCAGCGCTCAGCGACAGGGCCCTGAAGCTTTCTTT.

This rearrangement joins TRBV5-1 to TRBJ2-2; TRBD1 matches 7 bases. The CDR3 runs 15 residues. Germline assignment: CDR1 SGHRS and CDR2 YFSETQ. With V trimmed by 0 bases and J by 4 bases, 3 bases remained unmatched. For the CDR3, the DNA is TGCGCCAGCAGCTTGGGGACAGGAATCACCGGGGAGCTGTTTTTT. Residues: CASSLGTGITGELFF. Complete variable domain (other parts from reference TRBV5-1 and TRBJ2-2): KAGVTQTPRYLIKTRGQQVTLSCSPISGHRSVSWYQQTPGQGLQFLFEYFSETQRNKGNFPGRFSGRQFSNSRSEMNVSTLELGDSALYLCASSLGTGITGELFFGEGSRLTVL.

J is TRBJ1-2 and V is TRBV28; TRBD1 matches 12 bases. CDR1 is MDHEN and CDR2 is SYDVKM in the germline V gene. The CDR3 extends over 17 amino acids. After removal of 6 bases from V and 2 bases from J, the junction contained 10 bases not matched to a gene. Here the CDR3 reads CASRATGQGAGNYGYTF. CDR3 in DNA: TGTGCCAGCAGGGCAACGGGACAGGGGGCGGGGAACTATGGCTACACCTTC.

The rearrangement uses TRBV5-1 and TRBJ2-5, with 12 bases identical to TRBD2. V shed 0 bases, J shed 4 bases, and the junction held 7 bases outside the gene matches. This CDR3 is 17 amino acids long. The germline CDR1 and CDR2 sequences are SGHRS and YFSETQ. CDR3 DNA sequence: TGCGCCAGCAGCTTGGTCCCTAGCGGGAGGGCTGTAGAGACCCAGTACTTC. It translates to CASSLVPSGRAVETQYF.

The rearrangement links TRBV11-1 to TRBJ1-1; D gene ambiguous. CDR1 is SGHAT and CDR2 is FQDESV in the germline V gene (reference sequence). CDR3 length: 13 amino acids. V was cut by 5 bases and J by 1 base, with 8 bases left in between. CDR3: CASSRSQNTEAFF. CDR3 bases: TGTGCCAGCAGCCGGAGTCAGAACACTGAAGCTTTCTTT.

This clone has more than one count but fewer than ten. The CDR3 here is CASSIRQGAIGNTIYF. CDR3 nucleotides: TGTGCCAGTAGTATTCGACAGGGGGCTATCGGAAACACCATATATTTT. The chain carries TRBV19 and TRBJ1-3; 10 bases fit TRBD1. The CDR3 loop spans 16 amino acids. Germline CDR1 and CDR2: LNHDA and SQIVND (reference sequence). Trimming took 3 bases from V and 4 from J; bases not matched to a gene: 6.

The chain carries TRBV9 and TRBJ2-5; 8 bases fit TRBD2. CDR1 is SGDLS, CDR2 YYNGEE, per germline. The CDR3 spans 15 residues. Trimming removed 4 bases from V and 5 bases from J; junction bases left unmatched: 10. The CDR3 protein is CASSPGTRGSETQYF. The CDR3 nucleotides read TGTGCCAGCAGCCCAGGGACTAGAGGGTCGGAGACCCAGTACTTC.

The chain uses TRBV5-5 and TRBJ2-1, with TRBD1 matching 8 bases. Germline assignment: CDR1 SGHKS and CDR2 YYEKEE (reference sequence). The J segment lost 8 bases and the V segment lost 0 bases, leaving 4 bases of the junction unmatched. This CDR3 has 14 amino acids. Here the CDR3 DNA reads TGTGCCAGCAGCTTGGTTGCAGGGGGCCATGAGCAGTTCTTC. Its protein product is CASSLVAGGHEQFF.

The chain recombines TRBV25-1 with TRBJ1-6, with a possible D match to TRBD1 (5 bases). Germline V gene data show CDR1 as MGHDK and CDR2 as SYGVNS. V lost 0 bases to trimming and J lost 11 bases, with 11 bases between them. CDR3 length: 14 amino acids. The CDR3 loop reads CASSEYGWGAPLHF. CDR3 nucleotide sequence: TGTGCCAGCAGTGAATATGGGTGGGGGGCACCCCTCCACTTT.

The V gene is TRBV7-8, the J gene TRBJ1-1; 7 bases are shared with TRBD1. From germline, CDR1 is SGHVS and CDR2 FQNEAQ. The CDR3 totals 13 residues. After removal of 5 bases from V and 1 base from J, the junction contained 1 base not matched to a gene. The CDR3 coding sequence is TGTGCCAGCAGCCGGGACAGGAACACTGAAGCTTTCTTT. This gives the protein CASSRDRNTEAFF.

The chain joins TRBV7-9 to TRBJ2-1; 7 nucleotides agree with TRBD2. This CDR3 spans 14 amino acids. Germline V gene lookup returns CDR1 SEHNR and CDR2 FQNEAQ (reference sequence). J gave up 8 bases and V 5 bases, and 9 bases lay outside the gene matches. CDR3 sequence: CASSLTAGVDEQFF. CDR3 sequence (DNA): TGTGCCAGCAGCCTCACGGCGGGAGTTGATGAGCAGTTCTTC.

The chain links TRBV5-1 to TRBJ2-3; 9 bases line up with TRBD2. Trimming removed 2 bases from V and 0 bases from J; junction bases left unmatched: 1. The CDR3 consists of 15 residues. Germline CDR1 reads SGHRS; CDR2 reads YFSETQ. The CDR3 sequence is CASSLLAGSTDTQYF. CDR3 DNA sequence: TGCGCCAGCAGCTTACTAGCGGGTAGCACAGATACGCAGTATTTT.

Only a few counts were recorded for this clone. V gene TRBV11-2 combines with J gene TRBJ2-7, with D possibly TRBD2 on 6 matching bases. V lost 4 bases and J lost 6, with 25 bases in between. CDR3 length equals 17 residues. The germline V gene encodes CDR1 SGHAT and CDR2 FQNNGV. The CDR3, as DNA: TGTGCCAGCAGCTCGGGACTGGTGGTAGGTAGGCCCCTCGAGCAGTACTTC. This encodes CASSSGLVVGRPLEQYF.

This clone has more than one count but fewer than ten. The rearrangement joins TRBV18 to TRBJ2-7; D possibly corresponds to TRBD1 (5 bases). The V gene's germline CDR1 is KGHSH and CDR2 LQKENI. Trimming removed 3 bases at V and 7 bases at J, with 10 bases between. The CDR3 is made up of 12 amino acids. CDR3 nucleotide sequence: TGTGCCAGCTCACCCCTGGGGCGGGAGCAGTACTTC. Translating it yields CASSPLGREQYF.

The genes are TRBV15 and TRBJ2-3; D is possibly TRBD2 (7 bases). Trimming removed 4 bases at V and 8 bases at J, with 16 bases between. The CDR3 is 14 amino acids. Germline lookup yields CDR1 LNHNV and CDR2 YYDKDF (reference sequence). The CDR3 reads CATSTGGRLGTQYF. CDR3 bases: TGTGCCACCAGCACGGGGGGCAGGCTTGGTACGCAGTATTTT.

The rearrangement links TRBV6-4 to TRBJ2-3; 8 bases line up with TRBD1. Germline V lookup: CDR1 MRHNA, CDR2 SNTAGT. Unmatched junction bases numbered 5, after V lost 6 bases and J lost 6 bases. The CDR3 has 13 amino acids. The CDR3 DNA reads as TGTGCCAGCAGCGTTGACAGGGGTGATACGCAGTATTTT. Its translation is CASSVDRGDTQYF.

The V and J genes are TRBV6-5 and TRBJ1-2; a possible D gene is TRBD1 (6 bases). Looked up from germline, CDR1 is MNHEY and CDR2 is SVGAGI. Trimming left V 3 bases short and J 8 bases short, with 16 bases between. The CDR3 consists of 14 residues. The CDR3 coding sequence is TGTGCCAGCAGTTATCAAACAGGGATGAGCGGCTACACCTTC. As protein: CASSYQTGMSGYTF.

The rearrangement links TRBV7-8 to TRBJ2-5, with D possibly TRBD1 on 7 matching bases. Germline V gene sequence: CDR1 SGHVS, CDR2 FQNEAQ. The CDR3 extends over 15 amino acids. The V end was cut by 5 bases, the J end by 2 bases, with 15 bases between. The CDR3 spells CASSPGGGWQETQYF. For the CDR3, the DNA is TGTGCCAGCAGCCCAGGGGGAGGATGGCAAGAGACCCAGTACTTC.